Each of the 15 T cell receptor beta chains below was sequenced from the same sample in a study of blood T cell repertoires in COVID-19. Clones were read by immunoSEQ multiplex PCR, and TCRdb kept only the in-frame ones, dropping some. The profile shows about 130,000 clones, around 85% of them singletons. The specimen was peripheral blood. The source is a woman older than 75 with COVID-19, enrolled during active disease.

The chain uses TRBV28 and TRBJ1-2; D is possibly TRBD1 (5 bases). Between the trimmed V and J ends, which lost 6 bases and 0 bases, there was a span of 14 bases. Germline V gene data show CDR1 as MDHEN and CDR2 as SYDVKM. The CDR3 contains 15 residues. The CDR3 region is CASRLPGSANYGYTF. In DNA form, the CDR3 reads TGTGCCAGCAGACTCCCAGGGTCAGCTAACTATGGCTACACCTTC.

The genes are TRBV6-5 and TRBJ2-7; possibly TRBD1 for D (6 bases). The V and J ends lost 7 bases and 5 bases respectively, with 15 bases between them. The germline V gene has CDR1 MNHEY and CDR2 SVGAGI. The CDR3 loop spans 13 amino acids. DNA for the CDR3: TGTGCCAGCACCCAGGGGCTCTACCACGAGCAGTACTTC. It translates to CASTQGLYHEQYF.

This clone was found once. The CDR3 sequence: CSVAGQDYYGYTF. CDR3 nucleotide sequence: TGCAGCGTTGCCGGACAGGATTACTATGGCTACACCTTC. This chain uses TRBV29-1 with TRBJ1-2; 7 bases agree with TRBD1. Per the germline V gene, CDR1 is SQVTM and CDR2 is ANQGSEA. The CDR3 totals 13 residues. Germline trimming cut 4 bases from V and 3 bases from J; bases unmatched to any gene: 5.

The J gene is TRBJ2-1, the V gene TRBV9; D is possibly TRBD1 (6 bases). Germline-derived CDR1 and CDR2 are SGDLS and YYNGEE. Trimming took 4 bases from V and 3 from J, leaving 14 bases between them. The CDR3 totals 15 residues. The CDR3 coding sequence is TGTGCCAGCAGCACCCTTGAGGGGGTCTACAATGAGCAGTTCTTC. It is translated as CASSTLEGVYNEQFF.

The chain carries TRBV15 and TRBJ2-1, with D perhaps matching TRBD2 (6 bases). Germline V CDR1 and CDR2: LNHNV, YYDKDF (reference sequence). The V end was cut by 8 bases, the J end by 9 bases, with 14 bases between. The CDR3 has 12 residues. For the CDR3, the DNA is TGTGCCACCGTACTCGGGGGAGGTGAGCAGTTCTTC. As protein: CATVLGGGEQFF.

The V and J genes are TRBV15 and TRBJ2-4; 11 bases agree with TRBD2. The V gene's germline CDR1 is LNHNV and CDR2 YYDKDF (reference sequence). Trimming at V came to 5 bases and at J to 3 bases, leaving 9 bases not matched to a gene. CDR3 length: 17 amino acids. For the CDR3, the DNA is TGTGCCACCAGCTACCCTCTAGCGGGGGGCGGCAAAAACATTCAGTACTTC. Its protein product is CATSYPLAGGGKNIQYF.

The rearrangement uses TRBV5-5 and TRBJ2-5; D is undetermined. The V gene lost 3 bases and the J gene lost 2 bases, with 11 bases spanning the gap. This CDR3 contains 14 residues. In germline, CDR1 is SGHKS, CDR2 YYEKEE (reference sequence). CDR3 sequence reads: CASSSGAPQETQYF. CDR3 nucleotide sequence: TGTGCCAGCAGCTCCGGAGCACCTCAAGAGACCCAGTACTTC.

This chain links TRBV9 with TRBJ2-5; a weak D match, TRBD1 (5 bases). The CDR3 totals 13 residues. The germline V gene has CDR1 SGDLS and CDR2 YYNGEE. V lost 4 bases and J lost 4, with 11 bases in between. CDR3 nucleotide sequence: TGTGCCAGCAGCCCGCAGGGTCTAGAGACCCAGTACTTC. Translation: CASSPQGLETQYF.

This chain connects TRBV7-2 to TRBJ2-1, with TRBD2 matching 13 bases. Germline values: CDR1 SGHTA, CDR2 FQGNSA. The CDR3 runs 16 residues. V gave up 3 bases and J gave up 6 bases; unmatched junction bases: 5. Written as DNA, the CDR3 is TGTGCCAGCAGCTTTACTGGACTAGCGGGAGCCAATGAGCAGTTCTTC. This sequence encodes CASSFTGLAGANEQFF.

The genes are TRBV5-6 and TRBJ2-7, with TRBD2 matching 7 bases. CDR1 is SGHDT and CDR2 is YYEEEE in the germline V gene. The CDR3 length is 13 residues. V shed 1 base, J shed 7 bases, and the junction held 5 bases outside the gene matches. CDR3 residues: CASSLLAGAEQYF. The CDR3 DNA reads TGTGCCAGCAGCTTGTTGGCGGGAGCTGAGCAGTACTTC.

The chain carries TRBV28 and TRBJ1-2; TRBD1 is a possible D gene (5 bases). V gave up 4 bases and J gave up 5 bases, with 8 bases separating them. The CDR3 extends over 12 amino acids. From germline, CDR1 is MDHEN and CDR2 SYDVKM. The CDR3 loop reads CASSSTVYGYTF. The CDR3 DNA sequence: TGTGCCAGCAGTTCGACAGTTTATGGCTACACCTTC.

The chain has TRBV5-8 and TRBJ2-1; D ambiguous. Germline-derived CDR1 and CDR2 are SGHTS and YDEGEE. There are 17 residues in the CDR3. Trimming removed 0 bases at V and 0 bases at J, with 13 bases between. This CDR3 is CASSLAGLSSSYNEQFF. The CDR3 DNA follows: TGTGCCAGCAGCTTGGCTGGGCTTTCCAGCTCCTACAATGAGCAGTTCTTC.

The chain couples TRBV2 to TRBJ1-2; TRBD1 agrees at 9 bases. Losses at the gene ends were 6 bases for V and 8 bases for J; bases not matched to a gene: 7. CDR3 length equals 13 residues. Germline CDR1 is SNHLY and CDR2 is FYNNEI. CDR3 coding DNA: TGTGCCAGCAGGCTTACAGGGGGCGGCGGCTACACCTTC. It yields the protein CASRLTGGGGYTF. The complete variable domain, with remaining parts taken from reference TRBV2 and TRBJ1-2, reads EPEVTQTPSHQVTQMGQEVILRCVPISNHLYFYWYRQILGQKVEFLVSFYNNEISEKSEIFDDQFSVERPDGSNFTLKIRSTKLEDSAMYFCASRLTGGGGYTFGSGTRLTVV.

This clone is a singleton in its sample. The chain employs TRBV5-1 and TRBJ1-1, with a weak D call TRBD1 (5 bases). The CDR3 extends over 16 amino acids. CDR1 and CDR2 (germline): SGHRS, YFSETQ. V lost 4 bases and J 1 base, leaving 17 bases between the germline ends. The CDR3 DNA is TGCGCCAGCAGCCAAAGCTTTAGGGGCGGGAACACTGAAGCTTTCTTT. Translated: CASSQSFRGGNTEAFF.

The chain uses TRBV27 and TRBJ1-2, with 9 bases identical to TRBD1. Germline V CDR1 and CDR2: MNHEY, SMNVEV (reference sequence). J was trimmed by 6 bases and V by 0 bases; bases with no gene match: 5. This CDR3 is 15 amino acids long. The CDR3 loop is CASSLSRGQGNGYTF. The CDR3 DNA sequence: TGTGCCAGCAGTTTATCGCGGGGACAGGGTAATGGCTACACCTTC.